The present T cell receptor (beta chain) was sequenced within a study of blood T cell repertoires in COVID-19. About the study: From T cells, B-cell-depleted T cells, or PBMCs came the material, which was cDNA or gDNA.

This clone was seen just once. Profiled with immunoSEQ multiplex PCR; TCRdb holds only in-frame clones, not every one. Here the sample spans 250,000 to 350,000 clones, 80% to 90% being singletons. Trimming pared 5 bases from V and 8 bases from J, leaving 10 bases between. Germline V gives CDR1 SEHNR, CDR2 FQNEAQ (reference sequence). This CDR3 is 12 amino acids long. Two consecutive negative NP/OP PCR tests, clearance, or resolved symptoms defined Cohort 3 recovery. The genes are TRBV7-9 and TRBJ1-5; D is unclear. The sample consisted of PBMCs or T cells enriched from blood (not recorded which). This clonotype was obtained from a woman in her 30s who had recovered from COVID-19. For the CDR3, the DNA is TGTGCCAGCAGCCTCGACCGGGAGCCCCAGCATTTT. It is translated as CASSLDREPQHF.